These 14 T cell receptor beta chains were sequenced from one sample in a study of CD8 T cells in Susac syndrome. cDNA came from roughly 0.53 to 1 ug RNA primed by random hexamers. TCRdb reprocessed the immunoSEQ multiplex PCR reads via MiXCR and lists one record per CDR3 protein. The repertoire holds 180,000 or so distinct CDR3 sequences, with under 97% as singletons. Sequences were obtained from CD4+ T cells from PBMCs. These receptor sequences come from a human donor with multiple sclerosis.

The chain employs TRBV4-3 and TRBJ2-3; the match to TRBD2 covers 10 bases. V lost 3 bases, J lost 2 bases, and 8 bases stayed unmatched. This CDR3 spans 17 amino acids. Germline CDR1 and CDR2: LGHNA and YSLEER. The CDR3 is CASSHSRGLAATDTQYF. The CDR3 DNA reads TGCGCCAGCAGCCACTCTAGAGGACTAGCGGCCACAGATACGCAGTATTTT.

The chain couples TRBV29-1 to TRBJ2-5; maybe TRBD1 (5 bases). The CDR3 extends over 12 amino acids. The germline gives CDR1 SQVTM, CDR2 ANQGSEA. The germline V and J ends were trimmed by 4 bases and 4 bases, with 10 bases remaining between them. CDR3 nucleotides: TGCAGCGTTGTTTCAGGGCCAGAGACCCAGTACTTC. Protein sequence: CSVVSGPETQYF.

The chain is built from TRBV15 and TRBJ1-4, with 9 bases lining up with TRBD1. Germline V gene lookup returns CDR1 LNHNV and CDR2 YYDKDF (reference sequence). CDR3 length equals 16 residues. Trimming removed 1 base from V and 6 bases from J; junction bases left unmatched: 6. As DNA, the CDR3 is TGTGCCACCAGCAGAGGTGGGACAGGGAGGTATGAAAAACTGTTTTTT. Amino acid sequence: CATSRGGTGRYEKLFF.

V gene TRBV29-1 combines with J gene TRBJ1-5; D gene ambiguous. V gave up 6 bases and J gave up 7 bases, with 16 bases separating them. In germline, CDR1 is SQVTM, CDR2 ANQGSEA. The CDR3 contains 13 residues. The CDR3 DNA follows: TGCAGCGTGTCACCCGGGGTTCGCCAGCCCCAGCATTTT. It codes for CSVSPGVRQPQHF. The full variable domain, completed using reference TRBV29-1 and TRBJ1-5, is SAVISQKPSRDICQRGTSLTIQCQVDSQVTMMFWYRQQPGQSLTLIATANQGSEATYESGFVIDKFPISRPNLTFSTLTVSNMSPEDSSIYLCSVSPGVRQPQHFGDGTRLSIL.

V and J are TRBV30 and TRBJ1-1; possibly TRBD1 for D (6 bases). This CDR3 comprises 12 residues. With 4 bases removed from V and 1 base from J, the gap between germline ends came to 7 bases. Looked up from germline, CDR1 is GTSNPN and CDR2 is SVGIG (reference sequence). The CDR3 bases are TGTGCCTGGACGGGACAGAACACTGAAGCTTTCTTT. Amino acid sequence: CAWTGQNTEAFF.

The gene calls are TRBV29-1 and TRBJ1-1; 8 nucleotides line up with TRBD1. Germline CDR1 is SQVTM and CDR2 is ANQGSEA. The CDR3 covers 14 residues. The junction had 9 bases not matched to a gene; V was cut back by 5 bases and J by 4 bases. Here the CDR3 reads CSVSSGGEATEAFF. DNA for the CDR3: TGCAGCGTTTCCTCAGGGGGCGAAGCCACTGAAGCTTTCTTT.

The chain uses TRBV20-1 and TRBJ1-2; TRBD1 agrees at 11 bases. V was clipped by 0 bases and J by 6 bases; unmatched bases: 9. This CDR3 is built from 16 residues. Germline V gives CDR1 DFQATT, CDR2 SNEGSKA (reference sequence). Here the CDR3 DNA reads TGCAGTGCTAGAGATTCCAGGACAGGGGGCGCCGATGGCTACACCTTC. Translation gives CSARDSRTGGADGYTF.

The chain is built from TRBV20-1 and TRBJ1-2; a weak D match, TRBD1 (5 bases). The CDR3 spans 13 residues. Trimming removed 6 bases from V and 3 bases from J, with 14 bases in between. The germline gives CDR1 DFQATT, CDR2 SNEGSKA (reference sequence). CDR3 nucleotides: TGCAGTGCCCTGCGGGGCGCTGACTATGGCTACACCTTC. Encoded protein: CSALRGADYGYTF.

J is TRBJ2-1 and V is TRBV11-3; D possibly corresponds to TRBD1 (5 bases). The CDR3 sequence is 14 residues long. Trimming took 7 bases from V and 1 from J, leaving 11 bases between them. Germline assignment: CDR1 SGHNT and CDR2 YENEEA. CDR3 region: CASKSQGSYNEQFF. The CDR3 DNA sequence: TGTGCCAGCAAATCTCAGGGTTCCTACAATGAGCAGTTCTTC.

V and J are TRBV4-1 and TRBJ1-2, with D possibly TRBD1 on 6 matching bases. In germline, CDR1 is MGHRA, CDR2 YSYEKL. This CDR3 has 14 residues. V shed 2 bases and J shed 5 bases, with 12 bases lying between them. The CDR3 DNA sequence: TGCGCCAGCAGCCAACTAAGAGGGGGGTATGGCTACACCTTC. This gives the protein CASSQLRGGYGYTF.

This clonotype was picked up a small number of times. The rearrangement links TRBV27 to TRBJ2-1; 11 bases are a match to TRBD2. The V segment lost 2 bases and the J segment 3 bases; nucleotides outside the gene matches: 0. Germline values: CDR1 MNHEY, CDR2 SMNVEV (reference sequence). This CDR3 contains 15 residues. CDR3 DNA sequence: TGTGCCAGCAGTTTACTAGCGGGGGGCTACAATGAGCAGTTCTTC. Translating it yields CASSLLAGGYNEQFF.

V gene TRBV7-9 combines with J gene TRBJ1-1; 7 bases fit TRBD1. The junction had 8 bases not matched to a gene; V was cut back by 5 bases and J by 11 bases. The germline CDR1 and CDR2 sequences are SEHNR and FQNEAQ (reference sequence). This CDR3 comprises 12 residues. The DNA for the CDR3 is TGTGCCAGCAGCCCCCGGGACAGCCACGCTTTCTTT. Encoded protein: CASSPRDSHAFF.

The CDR3 loop is CASSLGPGTSGIKQFF. The DNA for the CDR3 is TGTGCCAGCAGCCTCGGACCCGGGACTAGCGGGATTAAGCAGTTCTTC. This rearrangement joins TRBV4-2 to TRBJ2-1, with 13 bases aligning to TRBD2. Looked up from germline, CDR1 is LGHNA and CDR2 is YNFKEQ. This CDR3 region has 16 residues. Trimming removed 4 bases from V and 11 bases from J; junction bases left unmatched: 11.

The rearrangement uses TRBV30 and TRBJ1-2; no clear D gene. CDR3 length: 13 residues. The germline V gene encodes CDR1 GTSNPN and CDR2 SVGIG (reference sequence). V was pared by 6 bases and J by 7 bases, with 18 bases between. CDR3 sequence reads: CACDLRIFGGYTF. The CDR3 DNA reads TGTGCCTGTGACTTGAGGATTTTTGGTGGCTACACCTTC.